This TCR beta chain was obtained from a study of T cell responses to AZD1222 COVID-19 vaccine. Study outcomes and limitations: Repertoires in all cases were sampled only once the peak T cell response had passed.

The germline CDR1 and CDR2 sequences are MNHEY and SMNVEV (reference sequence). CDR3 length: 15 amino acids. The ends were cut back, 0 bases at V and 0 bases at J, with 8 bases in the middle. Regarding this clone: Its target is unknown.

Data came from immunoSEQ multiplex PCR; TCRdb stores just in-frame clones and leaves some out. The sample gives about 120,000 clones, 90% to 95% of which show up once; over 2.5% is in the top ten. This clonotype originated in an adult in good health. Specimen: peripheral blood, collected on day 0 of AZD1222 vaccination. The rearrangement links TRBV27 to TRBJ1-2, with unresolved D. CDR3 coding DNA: TGTGCCAGCAGTTTATCCCCGGGTTCTAACTATGGCTACACCTTC. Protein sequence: CASSLSPGSNYGYTF.